These 14 T cell receptor beta chains were all obtained from the same sample, sequenced in a study of technical replicates of blood from a handful of donors listed by TCRdb under 2017. Libraries were constructed by the immunoSEQ multiplex PCR assay. TCRdb holds this immuneACCESS table with in-frame rearrangements only. Some clones are missing; in checked studies, unresolved V genes explain under half, and the rest has no known cause. This sample comprises more than 80,000 clones, under 97% of them detected only once. The biggest ten clones account for about 0.23% of the sample. Sample: T cells isolated from PBMCs. These receptors all come from a human donor in good health.

This sequence joins TRBV9 and TRBJ2-2; D unclear. Germline values: CDR1 SGDLS, CDR2 YYNGEE. The CDR3 runs 14 residues. V was pared by 6 bases and J by 5 bases, with 14 bases between. The CDR3: CASKPGSLTGELFF. The CDR3 DNA follows: TGTGCCAGCAAGCCAGGATCTTTGACCGGGGAGCTGTTTTTT.

The chain links TRBV28 to TRBJ2-2, with unresolved D. V was pared by 3 bases and J by 4 bases, with 12 bases between. Germline CDR1 MDHEN, CDR2 SYDVKM. This CDR3 comprises 15 residues. CDR3 DNA: TGTGCCAGCAGTTTGAGTAGTTTACGCACCGGGGAGCTGTTTTTT. It specifies CASSLSSLRTGELFF.

The gene calls are TRBV28 and TRBJ2-3; TRBD2 matches 7 bases. This CDR3 is built from 17 residues. The J segment lost 0 bases and the V segment lost 3 bases, leaving 9 bases of the junction unmatched. The germline CDR1 and CDR2 sequences are MDHEN and SYDVKM. The chain's CDR3 is CASSLYLWRGSTDTQYF. The CDR3, as DNA: TGTGCCAGCAGTTTGTACCTATGGCGGGGGAGCACAGATACGCAGTATTTT.

The chain has TRBV2 and TRBJ1-1; TRBD1 is a possible D gene (5 bases). The CDR3 is made up of 13 amino acids. The germline V gene has CDR1 SNHLY and CDR2 FYNNEI. Trimming left V 8 bases short and J 1 base short, with 11 bases between. The CDR3 DNA sequence: TGTGCCAGCGAGCCTACAGGGAACACTGAAGCTTTCTTT. Protein sequence: CASEPTGNTEAFF.

The chain recombines TRBV7-2 with TRBJ1-1; D unclear. From germline, CDR1 is SGHTA and CDR2 FQGNSA. Trimming removed 5 bases at V and 1 base at J, with 8 bases between. The length of the CDR3 is 13 residues. The CDR3 reads CASSLLRNTEAFF. The DNA of the CDR3 is TGTGCCAGCAGCCTACTGAGGAACACTGAAGCTTTCTTT.

About this clone: Germline and junction disagree at one end, which may indicate a read error. V usage is TRBV7-7 and J usage is TRBJ1-1, with D perhaps matching TRBD1 (5 bases). Germline V gene lookup returns CDR1 SSHAT and CDR2 FNYEAQ (reference sequence). The length of the CDR3 is 13 residues. The CDR3 sequence is CASSSRADTEAFF. CDR3 coding DNA: TGTGCTAGCAGCTCCAGGGCCGACACTGAAGCTTTCTTT.

This clone was counted a single time. V gene TRBV7-8 combines with J gene TRBJ2-3; the match to TRBD2 covers 9 bases. CDR3 length: 20 residues. V trimming: 7 bases; J trimming: 0 bases; junction bases outside the gene matches: 20. The V gene's germline CDR1 is SGHVS and CDR2 FQNEAQ. The CDR3 is CASTVNPAGGGAFSTDTQYF. The CDR3 DNA sequence: TGTGCCAGCACCGTGAATCCCGCTGGCGGGGGGGCCTTTAGCACAGATACGCAGTATTTT.

The chain couples TRBV5-1 to TRBJ2-7; 8 nucleotides line up with TRBD1. The germline V gene has CDR1 SGHRS and CDR2 YFSETQ. The V gene end was trimmed by 4 bases and the J gene end by 3 bases; junction bases not matched to a gene: 9. The length of the CDR3 is 15 residues. The CDR3 DNA is TGCGCCAGCAGCAAGGGAGGACAGGGAATCTACGAGCAGTACTTC. It translates to CASSKGGQGIYEQYF.

The chain recombines TRBV4-1 with TRBJ1-4, with 7 bases aligning to TRBD1. The germline V gene encodes CDR1 MGHRA and CDR2 YSYEKL. The CDR3 is 19 amino acids. The V segment lost 4 bases and the J segment 2 bases; nucleotides outside the gene matches: 16. CDR3 sequence: CASSLRDSSAAGTNEKLFF. The CDR3 DNA is TGCGCCAGCAGCCTCCGGGACAGTTCTGCCGCCGGGACTAATGAAAAACTGTTTTTT.

This CDR3 is CSVERTAEAFF. CDR3 bases: TGCAGCGTTGAACGGACAGCTGAAGCTTTCTTT. V gene TRBV29-1 combines with J gene TRBJ1-1, with D possibly matching TRBD1 (6 bases). Germline CDR1 SQVTM, CDR2 ANQGSEA. Trimming shortened V by 2 bases and J by 6 bases, and 7 bases separated the two germline ends. CDR3 length: 11 amino acids. The entire variable domain, with the rest obtained from reference TRBV29-1 and TRBJ1-1, is as follows: SAVISQKPSRDICQRGTSLTIQCQVDSQVTMMFWYRQQPGQSLTLIATANQGSEATYESGFVIDKFPISRPNLTFSTLTVSNMSPEDSSIYLCSVERTAEAFFGQGTRLTVV.

CDR3 sequence reads: CASSWRRGTQYF. CDR3 in DNA: TGTGCCAGCAGCTGGCGACGGGGTACGCAGTATTTT. The genes are TRBV7-9 and TRBJ2-3; the D gene is possibly TRBD2 (5 bases). V lost 4 bases and J lost 8, with 10 bases in between. CDR3 length: 12 residues. Germline lookup yields CDR1 SEHNR and CDR2 FQNEAQ (reference sequence).

V usage is TRBV5-1 and J usage is TRBJ2-7; TRBD1 is a possible D gene (6 bases). The germline V gene encodes CDR1 SGHRS and CDR2 YFSETQ. The CDR3 is made up of 13 amino acids. Trimming removed 5 bases at V and 6 bases at J, with 15 bases between. CDR3 nucleotides: TGCGCCAGCAGTGGGACACTTATTGGCGAGCAGTACTTC. Translating it yields CASSGTLIGEQYF.

This clone was counted a single time. The chain employs TRBV11-2 and TRBJ2-1; weak D call: TRBD1 (6 bases). Trimming removed 2 bases from V and 11 bases from J, with 13 bases in between. Germline CDR1 and CDR2: SGHAT and FQNNGV. CDR3 length: 13 residues. The CDR3 loop is CASSLPYREKQFF. The CDR3 DNA sequence: TGTGCCAGCAGCTTACCGTACAGGGAGAAGCAGTTCTTC. Full variable domain (outside the CDR3, taken from reference TRBV11-2 and TRBJ2-1): EAGVAQSPRYKIIEKRQSVAFWCNPISGHATLYWYQQILGQGPKLLIQFQNNGVVDDSQLPKDRFSAERLKGVDSTLKIQPAKLEDSAVYLCASSLPYREKQFFGPGTRLTVL.

The chain links TRBV11-2 to TRBJ2-5; 8 nucleotides agree with TRBD2. V lost 1 base and J lost 1; bases outside the gene matches: 5. Germline-derived CDR1 and CDR2 are SGHAT and FQNNGV. The CDR3 contains 16 residues. DNA for the CDR3: TGTGCCAGCAGCTTAGTCCTAGCGGGCGCCCAAGAGACCCAGTACTTC. It translates to CASSLVLAGAQETQYF.